One sample yielded the 21 T cell receptor beta chains listed below, sequenced in a study of sequential checkpoint blockade in melanoma. Documented treatment: randomized to nivolumab then ipilimumab (arm A) or the reverse (arm B). Some clones are missing from TCRdb's copy, which holds only in-frame ones; the method was immunoSEQ multiplex PCR. Found here are several thousand clones, roughly 55% of them singletons; the top ten hold just under 45%. The starting material was CD8+ T cells sorted from blood (inferred from file names), obtained from a patient given nivolumab and ipilimumab in sequence. The origin of the receptors is a human donor with melanoma.

This clone showed up just a few times. Here the CDR3 DNA reads TGTGCCAGCAGCTCTAGTTCGGCCGGGGAGCTGTTTTTT. It encodes CASSSSSAGELFF. The chain has TRBV28 and TRBJ2-2; D not resolved. Trimming removed 6 bases from V and 6 bases from J, with 11 bases in between. CDR1 and CDR2 (germline): MDHEN, SYDVKM. This CDR3 comprises 13 residues.

V usage is TRBV6-5 and J usage is TRBJ2-2, with D perhaps TRBD1 (5 bases). Looked up from germline, CDR1 is MNHEY and CDR2 is SVGAGI. Trimming took 3 bases from V and 7 from J, leaving 12 bases between them. The CDR3 extends over 14 amino acids. As DNA, the CDR3 is TGTGCCAGCAGTTATGGCCCAGGGTTCGGGGAGCTGTTTTTT. It is translated as CASSYGPGFGELFF.

This chain uses TRBV27 with TRBJ2-7; 7 positions agree with TRBD2. The CDR3 is 15 residues long. Germline trimming cut 8 bases from V and 4 bases from J; bases unmatched to any gene: 14. The germline gives CDR1 MNHEY, CDR2 SMNVEV (reference sequence). In DNA form, the CDR3 reads TGTGCCAGCCAAGCACCCTGGGGGGGGTGGTACGAGCAGTACTTC. Translation: CASQAPWGGWYEQYF.

This clone has only a few counts. The chain joins TRBV19 to TRBJ2-7, with TRBD2 as a possible D gene (5 bases). Trimming took off 5 bases at V and 5 bases at J, with 16 bases between the two ends. CDR1 LNHDA and CDR2 SQIVND come from the germline V gene (reference sequence). The CDR3 is 14 amino acids. The CDR3 sequence is CASSVLDLTHEQYF. DNA for the CDR3: TGTGCCAGTAGTGTATTGGACTTAACCCACGAGCAGTACTTC.

The genes are TRBV9 and TRBJ1-2, with 7 bases identical to TRBD1. CDR3 length: 13 residues. CDR1 is SGDLS, CDR2 YYNGEE, per germline. V shed 4 bases and J 4 bases; nucleotides not matched to a gene: 4. The CDR3 loop is CASSNTGVYGYTF. DNA for the CDR3: TGTGCCAGCAGCAATACAGGGGTCTATGGCTACACCTTC.

Comments on this clone: The junction differs from germline at one of its ends, possibly a read error. The chain carries TRBV7-7 and TRBJ2-7; D is unclear. This CDR3 spans 15 amino acids. CDR1 is SSHAT, CDR2 FNYEAQ, per germline (reference sequence). The CDR3 here is CASSLASDSAYEQYF. CDR3 nucleotide sequence: TGTGCTAGCAGCTTAGCCTCCGACTCGGCCTACGAGCAGTACTTC.

The chain links TRBV4-3 to TRBJ2-5; D not resolved. Per the germline V gene, CDR1 is LGHNA and CDR2 is YSLEER. V lost 0 bases to trimming and J lost 6 bases, with 14 bases between them. The CDR3 length is 15 residues. The CDR3 coding sequence is TGCGCCAGCAGCCAAGAGTACGCGCTGGTGAAGACCCAGTACTTC. Protein sequence: CASSQEYALVKTQYF.

By share of the sample, this clone is large (0.1 to 1%). The J gene is TRBJ1-1, the V gene TRBV15, with D unresolved. From germline, CDR1 is LNHNV and CDR2 YYDKDF (reference sequence). CDR3 size: 13 residues. V lost 5 bases, J lost 0 bases, and 7 bases lay in between. CDR3 bases: TGTGCCACCAGCCAGTCGCTGAACACTGAAGCTTTCTTT. It is translated as CATSQSLNTEAFF.

This rearrangement joins TRBV29-1 to TRBJ2-7; tentatively, D is TRBD1 (5 bases). V was trimmed by 8 bases and J by 5 bases, leaving 10 bases between them. Germline V gene sequence: CDR1 SQVTM, CDR2 ANQGSEA. CDR3 length: 10 residues. The CDR3 region is CSSGHHEQYF. DNA of the CDR3: TGCAGCTCAGGGCACCACGAGCAGTACTTC.

This clone was picked up a small number of times. The chain uses TRBV9 and TRBJ1-2; 8 bases are shared with TRBD1. This CDR3 is built from 15 residues. The trim removed 3 bases at V and 3 bases at J, leaving 7 bases unmatched. Per the germline V gene, CDR1 is SGDLS and CDR2 is YYNGEE. The CDR3 sequence is CASSEDRGPYYGYTF. The DNA of the CDR3 is TGTGCCAGCAGCGAAGACAGGGGACCCTACTATGGCTACACCTTC.

Only a few counts were recorded for this clone. This chain connects TRBV7-6 to TRBJ1-2; D is perhaps TRBD1 (6 bases). This CDR3 is built from 16 residues. Trimming took off 1 base at V and 4 bases at J, with 16 bases between the two ends. Germline CDR1 reads SGHVS; CDR2 reads FNYEAQ. The CDR3: CASSLVADSVSYGYTF. CDR3 sequence (DNA): TGTGCCAGCAGCTTAGTGGCGGACAGTGTTAGCTATGGCTACACCTTC.

Only a few counts were recorded for this clone. The chain is built from TRBV11-1 and TRBJ2-7; TRBD1 is a possible D gene (7 bases). The V end lost 1 base, the J end lost 6 bases, and 10 bases lay between the germline ends. The CDR3 loop spans 13 amino acids. Germline V lookup: CDR1 SGHAT, CDR2 FQDESV (reference sequence). The CDR3, as DNA: TGTGCCAGCAGCTTAGGACAGGGAGGCGAGCAGTACTTC. Residues: CASSLGQGGEQYF.

V and J are TRBV4-1 and TRBJ1-2, with TRBD1 matching 10 bases. The CDR3 consists of 15 residues. V lost 5 bases, J lost 4 bases, and 7 bases stayed unmatched. Germline loops: CDR1 MGHRA, CDR2 YSYEKL. CDR3 bases: TGCGCCAGCAGCGCAGGACAGGGGGAAGGCTATGGCTACACCTTC. Its protein product is CASSAGQGEGYGYTF.

V usage is TRBV5-5 and J usage is TRBJ2-3; D might be TRBD2 (5 bases). The CDR3 is made up of 14 amino acids. CDR1 is SGHKS and CDR2 is YYEKEE in the germline V gene (reference sequence). The germline V and J ends were trimmed by 2 bases and 6 bases, with 13 bases remaining between them. In DNA, the CDR3 is TGTGCCAGCAGCTTTAACTCCCGAGGGGATACGCAGTATTTT. This gives the protein CASSFNSRGDTQYF.

Only a few counts were recorded for this clone. This chain uses TRBV6-6 with TRBJ1-2, with D hard to call. Germline-derived CDR1 and CDR2 are MNHNY and SVGAGI (reference sequence). The length of the CDR3 is 14 residues. Trimming removed 6 bases from V and 5 bases from J, with 16 bases in between. The CDR3 bases are TGTGCCAGCAGCGGAGGAGGTGGGCCGTATGGCTACACCTTC. Translated: CASSGGGGPYGYTF.

This clone was seen just once. This rearrangement joins TRBV6-6 to TRBJ2-7; D ambiguous. Germline lookup yields CDR1 MNHNY and CDR2 SVGAGI (reference sequence). The germline V and J ends were trimmed by 5 bases and 6 bases, with 14 bases remaining between them. This CDR3 is 13 amino acids long. The CDR3: CASSIGHNSEQYF. DNA of the CDR3: TGTGCCAGCAGTATTGGGCACAACAGCGAGCAGTACTTC.

The chain has TRBV5-4 and TRBJ2-5, with TRBD1 as a possible D gene (5 bases). The CDR3 is 14 amino acids. With 1 base removed from V and 0 bases from J, the gap between germline ends came to 7 bases. CDR1 is SGHNT and CDR2 is YYREEE in the germline V gene (reference sequence). The CDR3 sequence is CASSLKGYQETQYF. CDR3 DNA sequence: TGTGCCAGCAGCTTGAAGGGGTACCAAGAGACCCAGTACTTC.

The chain has TRBV27 and TRBJ1-1, with 8 bases matching TRBD1. Germline CDR1 MNHEY, CDR2 SMNVEV (reference sequence). After removal of 1 base from V and 4 bases from J, the junction contained 5 bases not matched to a gene. The CDR3 length is 15 residues. The CDR3 nucleotides read TGTGCCAGCAGTTTATGGGGGACAGGTCGCACTGAAGCTTTCTTT. Translation: CASSLWGTGRTEAFF.

The chain links TRBV2 to TRBJ2-7; 9 positions agree with TRBD1. In germline, CDR1 is SNHLY, CDR2 FYNNEI. The CDR3 has 16 residues. V was pared by 5 bases and J by 5 bases, with 13 bases of the junction left unmatched. The CDR3 DNA reads as TGTGCCAGCAGTACCCCCGGGACAGGGTTTCAGGACGAGCAGTACTTC. This codes for CASSTPGTGFQDEQYF.

This clone has more than one count but fewer than ten. V gene TRBV30 combines with J gene TRBJ1-4; 7 bases match TRBD1. J gave up 4 bases and V 3 bases, and 11 bases lay outside the gene matches. This CDR3 is 16 amino acids long. In germline, CDR1 is GTSNPN, CDR2 SVGIG (reference sequence). The CDR3 protein is CAWSFPGQVINEKLFF. The CDR3 DNA follows: TGTGCCTGGAGCTTCCCAGGACAGGTGATTAATGAAAAACTGTTTTTT.

V and J are TRBV6-4 and TRBJ2-3; D perhaps matches TRBD1 (6 bases). This CDR3 spans 13 amino acids. The V gene's germline CDR1 is MRHNA and CDR2 SNTAGT. Between the trimmed V and J ends, which lost 6 bases and 4 bases, there was a span of 11 bases. The CDR3 DNA sequence: TGTGCCAGCAGCTATGGACAGTCAGATACGCAGTATTTT. Translating gives CASSYGQSDTQYF.